Only a few counts were recorded for the clone carrying this T cell receptor beta chain. The junction shows a germline mismatch at one end, possibly a read error. Assay used: immunoSEQ multiplex PCR; TCRdb lists only in-frame clones, some missing. The sample records roughly 12,000 clones, approximately 94% being singletons. These data come from a study of control samples from healthy donors and cancer patients. Germline CDR1 SGHVS, CDR2 FQNEAQ. CDR3 length: 14 amino acids. The chain links TRBV7-8 to TRBJ2-7, with D perhaps being TRBD1 or TRBD2 (5 bases each). The clonotype comes from a man between 70 and 80 years old with head and neck cancer. Sequenced input: PBMCs. The CDR3 spells CASTLGVGVYEQYF. As DNA, the CDR3 is TGTGCCAGCACCTTAGGGGTGGGAGTCTACGAGCAGTACTTC.